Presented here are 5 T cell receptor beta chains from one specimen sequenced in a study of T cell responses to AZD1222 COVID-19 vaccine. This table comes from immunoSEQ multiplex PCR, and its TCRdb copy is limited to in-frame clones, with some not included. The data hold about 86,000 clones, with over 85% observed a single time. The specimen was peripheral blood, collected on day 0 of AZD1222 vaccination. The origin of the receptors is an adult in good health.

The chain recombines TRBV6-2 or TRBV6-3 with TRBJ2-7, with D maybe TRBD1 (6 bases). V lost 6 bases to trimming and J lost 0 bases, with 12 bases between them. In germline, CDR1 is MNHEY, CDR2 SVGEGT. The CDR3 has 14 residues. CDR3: CASSRGQSSYEQYF. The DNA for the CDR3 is TGTGCCAGCAGCCGAGGACAGAGCTCCTACGAGCAGTACTTC.

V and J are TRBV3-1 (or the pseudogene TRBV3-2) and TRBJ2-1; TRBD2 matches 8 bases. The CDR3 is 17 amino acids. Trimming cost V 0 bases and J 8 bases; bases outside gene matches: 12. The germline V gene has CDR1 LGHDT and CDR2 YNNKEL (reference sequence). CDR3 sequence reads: CASSQDYGRALGDEQFF. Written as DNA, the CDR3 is TGTGCCAGCAGCCAAGATTACGGGAGGGCCTTGGGGGATGAGCAGTTCTTC.

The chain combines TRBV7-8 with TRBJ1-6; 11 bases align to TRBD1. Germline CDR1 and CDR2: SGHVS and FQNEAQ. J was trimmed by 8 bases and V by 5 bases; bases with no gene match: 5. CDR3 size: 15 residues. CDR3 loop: CASSTGQGAYSPLHF. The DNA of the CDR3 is TGTGCCAGCAGCACTGGACAGGGGGCTTATTCACCCCTCCACTTT.

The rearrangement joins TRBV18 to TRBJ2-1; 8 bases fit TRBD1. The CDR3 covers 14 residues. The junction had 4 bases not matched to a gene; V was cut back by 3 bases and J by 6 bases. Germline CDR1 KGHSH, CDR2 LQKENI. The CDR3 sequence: CASSPGQASNEQFF. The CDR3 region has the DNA TGTGCCAGCTCACCGGGACAGGCCTCCAATGAGCAGTTCTTC.

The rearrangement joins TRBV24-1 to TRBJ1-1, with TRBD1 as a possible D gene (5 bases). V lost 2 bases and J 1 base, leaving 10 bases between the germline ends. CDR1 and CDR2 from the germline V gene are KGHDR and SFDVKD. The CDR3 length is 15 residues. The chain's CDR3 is CATSDSRAGNTEAFF. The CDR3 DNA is TGTGCCACCAGTGATTCCAGGGCAGGGAACACTGAAGCTTTCTTT.